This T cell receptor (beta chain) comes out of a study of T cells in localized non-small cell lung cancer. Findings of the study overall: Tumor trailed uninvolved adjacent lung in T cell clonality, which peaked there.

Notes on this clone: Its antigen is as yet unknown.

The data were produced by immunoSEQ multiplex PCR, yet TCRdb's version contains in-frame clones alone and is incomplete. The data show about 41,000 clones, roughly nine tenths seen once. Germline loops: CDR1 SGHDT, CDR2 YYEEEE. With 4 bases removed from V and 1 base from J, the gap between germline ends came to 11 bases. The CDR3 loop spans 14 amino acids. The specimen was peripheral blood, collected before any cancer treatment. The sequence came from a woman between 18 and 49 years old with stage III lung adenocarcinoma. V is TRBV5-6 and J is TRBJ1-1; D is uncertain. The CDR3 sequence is CASSLQRTNTEAFF. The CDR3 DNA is TGTGCCAGCAGCCTACAGAGGACGAACACTGAAGCTTTCTTT. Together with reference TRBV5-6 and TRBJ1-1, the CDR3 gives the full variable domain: DAGVTQSPTHLIKTRGQQVTLRCSPKSGHDTVSWYQQALGQGPQFIFQYYEEEERQRGNFPDRFSGHQFPNYSSELNVNALLLGDSALYLCASSLQRTNTEAFFGQGTRLTVV.